This TCR beta chain was documented in a study of beta chain features in type 1 diabetes. Each donor gave one heparinised blood draw averaging around 120 mL. It was via CD45RO/CCR7/CD25/CD127/CD95/CD27 that CD4+ naive, central memory, regulatory and stem cell-like memory cells were sorted. Regarding this clone: Its specificity is not known. Other DNA sequences in the sample encode the same CDR3.

Expressed TCRB transcripts were sequenced because the entire RNA isolate underwent reverse transcription. Some clones are missing from TCRdb's copy, which holds only in-frame ones; the method was immunoSEQ multiplex PCR. The data hold hundreds of thousands of clones, with about 15% observed a single time. Study findings and constraints: Sequencing the cDNA could make cells with high TCR expression show up more than they should. Any role of HLA type in TCRB rearrangement remained unresolved here. In all four CD4+ subsets, TCRB CDR3 length was significantly, moderately reduced in type 1 diabetes.

This CDR3 comprises 14 residues. Germline CDR1 reads SGHRS; CDR2 reads YFSETQ. Deletions cut 4 bases from V and 2 bases from J, with 9 bases between. This TCR came from a man between 18 and 35 years old with type 1 diabetes. Sequences were obtained from naive CD4+ T cells from blood. The V and J genes are TRBV5-1 and TRBJ2-2, with D perhaps TRBD1 (6 bases). The CDR3 loop is CASSLQGNTGELFF. The DNA for the CDR3 is TGCGCCAGCAGCCTACAGGGTAACACCGGGGAGCTGTTTTTT.